This TCR beta chain was captured in a study of blood T cells in healthy people across ages. About the study: About one barcoded beta molecule per two T cells was captured by template switching.

This clonotype has only a few counts. With a J-beta primer mix and a sample-barcoded 5' primer, a second PCR ran about 6 to 11 cycles. MiXCR, run by TCRdb on the 5' RACE reads, gives a single entry per CDR3 protein. The sample includes about a million distinct CDR3 sequences, roughly half seen only once; the top ten take roughly 23%. CDR1 is LGHNA and CDR2 is YNFKEQ in the germline V gene. The CDR3 totals 15 residues. After removal of 1 base from V and 4 bases from J, the junction contained 4 bases not matched to a gene. Total RNA was extracted at no less than 5.5 micrograms per sample. This TCR was sampled from a woman aged 60-70 years in good health. The genes are TRBV4-2 and TRBJ2-5; 9 bases are a match to TRBD2. Sequenced input: blood. CDR3 loop: CASSQVSGRRETQYF. CDR3 nucleotide sequence: TGTGCCAGCAGCCAAGTTAGCGGGAGAAGAGAGACCCAGTACTTC.